The rows below give T cell receptor beta chains drawn from one sample of a study of shared clonotypes between healthy human individuals. Assay used: immunoSEQ multiplex PCR; TCRdb lists only in-frame clones, some missing. This repertoire shows a few hundred thousand clones, 60% to 80% found once; its top ten account for around 12%. Sequencing was done on a sample of PBMCs. The receptors derive from a woman aged 35 to 49 in good health. Some clones in this sample may be carry-over from other donors' samples. Each CDR3 is given with its conserved first and last residue. The D gene is left open where the match is weak. The listing skips clone size in some rows; elsewhere it reads once, few, many or a size class.

clone size: -
J gene: TRBJ2-2
D gene: TRBD1
V gene: TRBV7-3
CDR3 protein: CASSSTRTGNTGELFF
CDR3 DNA: TGTGCCAGCAGCTCGACACGGACAGGGAACACCGGGGAGCTGTTTTTT

clone size: -
J gene: TRBJ2-1
D gene: TRBD2
V gene: TRBV9
CDR3 protein: CASSVSGTFDTSEQFF
CDR3 DNA: TGTGCCAGCAGCGTCAGCGGGACGTTCGATACAAGTGAGCAGTTCTTC

clone size: once
J gene: TRBJ1-4
D gene: -
V gene: TRBV30
CDR3 protein: CAWSVQENEELFF
CDR3 DNA: TGTGCCTGGAGTGTCCAGGAGAATGAAGAACTGTTTTTT

clone size: -
J gene: TRBJ1-1
D gene: TRBD1
V gene: TRBV10-3
CDR3 protein: CAISEPDRGEAFF
CDR3 DNA: TGTGCCATCAGTGAACCGGACAGGGGGGAAGCTTTCTTT

clone size: few
J gene: TRBJ1-1
D gene: TRBD1
V gene: TRBV4-2
CDR3 protein: CASSQYRTGVWTEAFF
CDR3 DNA: TGTGCCAGCAGCCAGTACCGGACAGGGGTTTGGACTGAAGCTTTCTTT

clone size: once
J gene: TRBJ2-1
D gene: -
V gene: TRBV7-9
CDR3 protein: CASSSTSGSGDEQFF
CDR3 DNA: TGTGCCAGCAGCTCCACTAGTGGGAGTGGCGATGAGCAGTTCTTC

clone size: -
J gene: TRBJ1-5
D gene: -
V gene: TRBV4-2
CDR3 protein: CASSQDPENSNQPQHF
CDR3 DNA: TGTGCCAGCAGCCAAGATCCCGAGAATAGCAATCAGCCCCAGCATTTT

clone size: -
J gene: TRBJ2-7
D gene: -
V gene: TRBV4-2
CDR3 protein: CASSRDSGNTYEQYF
CDR3 DNA: TGTGCCAGCAGCCGGGATAGCGGAAATACTTACGAGCAGTACTTC

clone size: once
J gene: TRBJ2-1
D gene: TRBD2
V gene: TRBV6-1
CDR3 protein: CASSERGLAGASYNEQFF
CDR3 DNA: TGTGCCAGCAGTGAACGCGGACTAGCGGGAGCCTCCTACAATGAGCAGTTCTTC

clone size: -
J gene: TRBJ1-2
D gene: TRBD1
V gene: TRBV9
CDR3 protein: CASSVVGTDNYGYTF
CDR3 DNA: TGTGCCAGCAGCGTAGTAGGGACAGACAACTATGGCTACACCTTC

clone size: -
J gene: TRBJ2-7
D gene: -
V gene: TRBV28
CDR3 protein: CASSLSGYEQYF
CDR3 DNA: TGTGCCAGCAGTTTATCAGGCTACGAGCAGTACTTC

clone size: -
J gene: TRBJ1-5
D gene: -
V gene: TRBV19
CDR3 protein: CASSIWGSNQPQHF
CDR3 DNA: TGTGCCAGTAGTATCTGGGGGAGCAATCAGCCCCAGCATTTT

clone size: -
J gene: TRBJ1-1
D gene: -
V gene: TRBV20-1
CDR3 protein: CSARVGGTAFF
CDR3 DNA: TGCAGTGCTAGAGTCGGGGGTACTGCTTTCTTT

clone size: -
J gene: TRBJ2-6
D gene: -
V gene: TRBV5-4
CDR3 protein: CASSLFVGANVLTF
CDR3 DNA: TGTGCCAGCAGCTTGTTTGTTGGGGCCAACGTCCTGACTTTC

clone size: -
J gene: TRBJ1-5
D gene: -
V gene: TRBV7-2
CDR3 protein: CASSSTAYSNQPQHF
CDR3 DNA: TGTGCCAGCAGCTCGACAGCCTATAGCAATCAGCCCCAGCATTTT

clone size: -
J gene: TRBJ1-2
D gene: -
V gene: TRBV2
CDR3 protein: CASSAQGSEYGYTF
CDR3 DNA: TGTGCCAGCAGTGCCCAGGGGAGTGAATATGGCTACACCTTC

clone size: -
J gene: TRBJ2-7
D gene: TRBD1
V gene: TRBV10-3
CDR3 protein: CAISGTGSSYEQYF
CDR3 DNA: TGTGCCATCAGCGGGACAGGGAGCTCCTACGAGCAGTACTTC

clone size: once
J gene: TRBJ2-3
D gene: -
V gene: TRBV7-2
CDR3 protein: CASSSQYGTDTQYF
CDR3 DNA: TGTGCCAGCAGCTCCCAGTACGGGACAGATACGCAGTATTTT

clone size: few
J gene: TRBJ2-2
D gene: -
V gene: TRBV5-6
CDR3 protein: CASSLFGGDTGELFF
CDR3 DNA: TGTGCCAGCAGCTTGTTCGGGGGTGACACCGGGGAGCTGTTTTTT

clone size: -
J gene: TRBJ2-1
D gene: -
V gene: TRBV19
CDR3 protein: CAAGGGAGEQFF
CDR3 DNA: TGTGCCGCAGGTGGCGGGGCGGGTGAGCAGTTCTTC

clone size: -
J gene: TRBJ2-1
D gene: -
V gene: TRBV5-1
CDR3 protein: CASTDYGPKRNEQFF
CDR3 DNA: TGCGCCAGCACTGATTACGGTCCCAAGAGGAATGAGCAGTTCTTC

clone size: -
J gene: TRBJ2-7
D gene: TRBD2
V gene: TRBV4-2
CDR3 protein: CASSRGLAGGYEQYF
CDR3 DNA: TGTGCCAGCAGCCGAGGACTAGCGGGAGGCTACGAGCAGTACTTC

clone size: few
J gene: TRBJ1-5
D gene: -
V gene: TRBV2
CDR3 protein: CASSVGPLNQPQHF
CDR3 DNA: TGTGCCAGCAGTGTAGGGCCTCTAAATCAGCCCCAGCATTTT